The entry below gives a single T cell receptor beta chain sequence along with its context. Its antigen is not identified. The source of the sample is a study of blood T cells in healthy people across ages. Study findings and constraints: Both naive CD4+ cell counts and diversity were greater in long-lived donors than in aged donors.

Germline V gene sequence: CDR1 LGHNA, CDR2 YSLEER. The CDR3 contains 14 residues. V was clipped by 1 base and J by 8 bases, with 12 bases between them. A second PCR of 7 to 11 cycles used a sample-barcoded 5' primer and a J-beta primer mix. TCRdb reanalysed the 5' RACE reads using MiXCR and keeps one entry per CDR3 protein. Seen here are around 1.1 million distinct CDR3 sequences, 35% to 40% observed once, and the top ten hold around 13%. This chain joins TRBV4-3 and TRBJ1-3; no clear D gene. The sample comprised blood. The TCR was taken from a man aged 18 to 30 in good health. CDR3 coding DNA: TGCGCCAGCAGCCAAGTCTTCCCAACGGACACCATATATTTT. Protein sequence: CASSQVFPTDTIYF.